This T cell receptor (beta chain) emerged from a study of cytomegalovirus exposure and HLA in healthy donors. V dropped 1 base and J dropped 6 bases, with 9 bases sitting between them. This CDR3 comprises 14 residues. CDR1 SNHLY and CDR2 FYNNEI come from the germline V gene. Details on this clone: Its antigen is as yet unknown.

PCR was performed using 60 Vbeta and 13 Jbeta primers. Per the study methods: Later, 75 million to 100 million unique TCR beta chains were counted in an analysis, and around 11 million of them were shared. Generated by immunoSEQ multiplex PCR, the TCRdb table keeps only in-frame clones and is missing some. For V, J and clone size, that table is used; D and trimming come from the DNA. This sample has about 96,000 clones, with roughly 79% found just once. Study-wide points: Later analysis placed DRB1 highest and HLA-C lowest in TCR association rates, which differed by HLA locus.

Sequencing was carried out using PBMCs. This clonotype was sampled from a woman aged 70 to 79 in good health and CMV-seropositive. The J gene is TRBJ2-2, the V gene TRBV2, with TRBD2 as a possible D gene (5 bases). The CDR3 DNA reads TGTGCCAGCAGTGAAGTATGGACTCCCGGGGAGCTGTTTTTT. This encodes CASSEVWTPGELFF.